Following are 5 T cell receptor beta chains from one sample sequenced in a study of OX40 agonist ivuxolimab in advanced cancers. Clones were sequenced by immunoSEQ multiplex PCR, and TCRdb holds only the in-frame ones, with some missing. The table includes under 15,000 clones, about 69% detected once. The source was CD4+ or CD8+ T cells sorted from blood, collected in a trial of the OX40 agonist ivuxolimab. The receptors derive from an adult with an advanced solid tumor such as melanoma, head and neck, liver or kidney cancer.

The V gene is TRBV7-9, the J gene TRBJ2-1; D unclear. The CDR3 length is 14 residues. V was clipped by 1 base and J by 4 bases, with 8 bases between them. CDR1 and CDR2 from the germline V gene are SEHNR and FQNEAQ (reference sequence). Here the CDR3 DNA reads TGTGCCAGCAGCTTAGTACAGTCTTACAATGAGCAGTTCTTC. Residues: CASSLVQSYNEQFF.

The CDR3: CASSYAREYEQYF. In DNA form, the CDR3 reads TGTGCCAGCAGTTACGCCAGGGAGTACGAGCAGTACTTC. The chain uses TRBV6-6 and TRBJ2-7, with D perhaps being TRBD1 or TRBD2 (5 bases each). Germline V gene sequence: CDR1 MNHNY, CDR2 SVGAGI (reference sequence). The CDR3 sequence is 13 residues long. V gave up 2 bases and J gave up 4 bases, with 9 bases separating them.

This clone has only a few counts. The same CDR3 can be traced to other DNA sequences in this sample. V usage is TRBV19 and J usage is TRBJ1-5, with TRBD1 matching over 7 bases. This CDR3 spans 15 amino acids. CDR1 and CDR2 from the germline V gene are LNHDA and SQIVND (reference sequence). With 7 bases clipped from V and 2 bases from J, the junction kept 8 bases outside the gene matches. CDR3 DNA: TGTGCCAGTACCCCCGGAGGACAGGGCAATCAGCCCCAGCATTTT. It translates to CASTPGGQGNQPQHF.

This clone was seen a single time. The same CDR3 is also encoded by other DNA sequences in this sample. This chain joins TRBV5-1 and TRBJ2-7, with unresolved D. Germline values: CDR1 SGHRS, CDR2 YFSETQ. The V end was cut by 2 bases, the J end by 1 base, with 7 bases between. This CDR3 has 13 amino acids. CDR3 residues: CASSFDPSYEQYF. CDR3 nucleotide sequence: TGCGCCAGCAGCTTTGACCCTTCCTACGAGCAGTACTTC.

Here the CDR3 DNA reads TGTGCCAGCAGTCCCTTCGGACAGCTCTATGGCTACACCTTC. It is translated as CASSPFGQLYGYTF. V and J are TRBV28 and TRBJ1-2; tentative D call: TRBD1 (6 bases). Germline values: CDR1 MDHEN, CDR2 SYDVKM. This CDR3 comprises 14 residues. The V end lost 5 bases, the J end lost 4 bases, and 14 bases lay between the germline ends.